The entry that follows covers one T cell receptor beta chain sequence. Antigen specificity is unknown. Libraries were prepared by immunoSEQ multiplex PCR; TCRdb keeps only in-frame clonotypes and omits some of them. This sample has 120,000 or so clones, with roughly nine tenths found just once. These data come from a study of T cell responses to AZD1222 COVID-19 vaccine. General study results and limits: Within unmutated variant regions lay the reported targets of nearly half of spike-specific TCRs. Females made up more of the donors, who were largely white British, and clonal diversity may have come out too low. Two AZD1222 administrations were followed by greater Spike-specific TCR breadth and depth.

This specimen consisted of peripheral blood, obtained on day 0 of AZD1222 vaccination. This clonotype was obtained from an adult in good health.

CDR3 protein: CASSSGQGGQPQHF. The CDR3 nucleotides are TGTGCCAGCAGCTCGGGACAGGGAGGTCAGCCCCAGCATTTT. The genes are TRBV5-5 and TRBJ1-5, with 9 bases fitting TRBD1. V trimming: 3 bases; J trimming: 6 bases; junction bases outside the gene matches: 4. The germline V gene encodes CDR1 SGHKS and CDR2 YYEKEE (reference sequence). This CDR3 is built from 14 residues.